This T cell receptor beta chain was sequenced for a study of blood T cell repertoires in COVID-19. CDR1 and CDR2 from the germline V gene are LGHNA and YNFKEQ. This CDR3 comprises 16 residues. Trimming at V came to 1 base and at J to 2 bases, leaving 8 bases not matched to a gene. The protocol was immunoSEQ multiplex PCR, while the TCRdb copy is restricted to in-frame clones and leaves out a portion. Among 160,000 or so clones, roughly 77% were seen once, and the ten largest hold around 6.3%. The sample taken for sequencing was peripheral blood. This rearrangement joins TRBV4-2 to TRBJ2-7, with 7 bases that match TRBD2. The receptor was derived from a man between 65 and 79 years old with active or convalescent COVID-19. The CDR3 sequence: CASSQGQSGTTYEQYF. The DNA for the CDR3 is TGTGCCAGCAGCCAAGGTCAAAGCGGGACCACCTACGAGCAGTACTTC.